This T cell receptor beta chain comes out of a study of blood T cells in healthy people across ages. The study, taken as a whole, reports: It was held that diversity estimates obtained from one million T cells represented underestimates.

Together with a sample-barcoded 5' primer, a J-beta primer mix was included in a second PCR lasting about 7 to 11 cycles. Each cDNA molecule received a tag from a template-switch adaptor that had 12 random nucleotides. MiXCR, run by TCRdb on the 5' RACE reads, gives a single entry per CDR3 protein. The sample includes about 670,000 distinct CDR3 sequences, around 43% of them seen just once. V lost 5 bases and J 0 bases, leaving 10 bases between the germline ends. This CDR3 region has 14 residues. In regard to this clonotype: Antigen: not known. A single base separates this from a much larger clone, so it may be a read error.

Sequences were obtained from blood. This sequence was found in an elderly man in good health. This chain links TRBV12-3 or TRBV12-4 with TRBJ2-5; weak D call: TRBD1 (5 bases). DNA for the CDR3: TGTGCCAGCAGTGTGGGGCGAAACCAAGAGACCCAGTACTTC. It encodes CASSVGRNQETQYF.